Reported below is one TCR beta chain. The sample holds one count of this clone. What this receptor recognizes is not known. Base qualities are missing; no much larger clone stands one base away. The library was built by means of the immunoSEQ multiplex PCR assay. The original pipeline was this. A statistical classification framework was built for diagnosing cytomegalovirus status from the catalog of TCR beta chain sequences. Entries here come from immuneACCESS through TCRdb and include only in-frame sequences with V and J called. Some clones fail to appear in such tables; in the studies checked, an unresolved V gene covers under half of the shortfall, and the cause of the remainder is unknown. V and J calls and clone size are those listed in that table; D and trimming were worked out from the DNA. The sample includes 70,000 or so clones, with around 93% observed a single time. The top ten clones comprise about 3% of the sample.

The donors belonged to the validation cohort of over a hundred subjects, which was separate from the roughly 700-subject first cohort. The CDR1 and CDR2 encoded by the germline V gene are MNHNS and SASEGT. The CDR3, from cysteine to phenylalanine, totals 15 residues. This entry keeps only the CDR3 DNA: 45 bases, framed from base 1. V loses 0 bases of germline sequence and J loses 2 bases, and the interval between the two ends is 11 bases. This specimen comes from a study of cytomegalovirus exposure and HLA in healthy donors (dated by TCRdb to the late 2010s). For the study in its entirety: According to a later analysis, the 120 validation repertoires were produced on the same platform as the 666 repertoires of the first cohort. The study aimed to test whether signatures of past pathogen exposure could be identified by cataloging public T cell receptors. In addition to the first cohort of roughly 670 subjects, a separate validation cohort of 120 different subjects was used. The study combined high-throughput TCR immunosequencing, statistical association of individual TCRs with disease status, and machine learning to predict cytomegalovirus infection status.

Study-level results and caveats: In a later analysis, TCRs clustered in the first cohort were found to also tend to co-occur in the 120 validation repertoires, with over 90% of cluster scores above 0. The classifier was reported to diagnose cytomegalovirus status with high specificity and sensitivity in both the original and validation cohorts. A later analysis lacked HLA typing for the validation cohort, so it scored co-occurrence in that cohort across all 120 or so repertoires. While some public TCRs were present in many individuals, most TCR sequences turned up only very rarely across donors. The authors suggested that the approach could potentially be extended to other disease states and immunological phenotypes. In vitro tests confirmed that a few of the cytomegalovirus-associated TCR beta chains recognize cytomegalovirus antigens. The study gave a list of around 170 TCR beta chains associated with cytomegalovirus.

This TCR came from a man younger than 30 in good health and CMV-seronegative. The chain was built from TRBV6-1 and TRBJ2-7, and possibly TRBD2, on 5 matching bases. The sequenced sample consisted of PBMCs. The DNA sequence is TGTGCCAGCAGTGAAGCGGCTTTACTAGCCTACGAGCAGTACTTC. This yields the protein CASSEAALLAYEQYF.